This TCR beta chain was identified during a study of blood T cell repertoires in COVID-19. CDR3 size: 15 residues. Germline assignment: CDR1 SGHVS and CDR2 FNYEAQ. V gave up 1 base and J gave up 0 bases; unmatched junction bases: 0. This clone came up a few times. Measured with immunoSEQ multiplex PCR; TCRdb has only the in-frame clones, and not every one. The sample yields around 230,000 clones, about nine tenths seen once. Sequencing was performed on PBMCs or T cells enriched from blood (not recorded which). The V gene is TRBV7-6, the J gene TRBJ1-5; the match to TRBD1 covers 7 bases. The TCR originated in a man aged 18-30 years with acute COVID-19. The DNA of the CDR3 is TGTGCCAGCAGCTTAGACAGGGGTAGCAATCAGCCCCAGCATTTT. It specifies CASSLDRGSNQPQHF.